One T cell receptor (beta chain) is described in this entry. Its antigen has not been determined. Base-call qualities are not available, and no considerably larger clone is one nucleotide away. The method was 5' RACE. Sequencing was performed on an Illumina HiSeq 2500. A second PCR of roughly 7 to 12 cycles was run with a J-beta primer mix and a sample-barcoded 5' primer. A unique molecular identifier was introduced onto each TCR beta cDNA molecule by a template-switch 5' adaptor carrying 12 random nucleotides. Each sample yielded at least 3 million CDR3-containing paired-end reads. First-strand cDNA synthesis was performed from all RNA using the Mint cDNA synthesis kit, with priming by a TRBC-specific oligonucleotide. Following uracil-DNA glycosylase treatment, a first 18-cycle PCR with universal primers M1SS and BC2_uni_R was performed on all cDNA. The published analysis was carried out like this. For normalization, 1 million high-quality reads were randomly selected from each sample, with every read carrying a distinct molecular identifier. Reads with shared molecular identifiers were discarded instead of being binned into consensus sequences. CDR3 identification, clonotype clustering and error correction used MiTCR with a Q25 quality threshold and the strictest error-elimination algorithm. Lower-bound total TCR beta diversity was estimated with a nonparametric unseen species model using Euler transformation. Using fastp at Q25 and MiXCR, TCRdb reprocessed the public reads and kept productive beta chains. Each entry merges the rows of one CDR3 protein and shows their most common DNA and genes. For this entry, the V and J calls and clone size follow TCRdb and not the study's own pipeline. The sample records over a million distinct CDR3 sequences, around 40% of which are singletons. Of the sample, just over 4% is held by the ten largest clones.

The CDR3 spans 11 residues, from the cysteine through the phenylalanine. Here the CDR3 DNA is all that survives: 33 bases in frame from base 1. V drops 7 bases and J drops 7 bases, leaving 8 bases in between. This entry belongs to a study of blood T cells in healthy people across ages (dated by TCRdb to between 2015 and 2017). For context, the study as a whole: In model experiments, roughly one uniquely barcoded TCR beta cDNA molecule per two T cells was captured by template switching. The study measured age-related changes in TCR beta repertoire diversity using deep sequencing normalized with unique cDNA molecular identifiers. Two additional independent replicas of 1 million unique cDNA reads from the same blood draw were analyzed for two donors (one aged 18 to 29 and one aged 80 or older). Four age groups were formed from the donors: young (average 16 years), middle-aged (approximately 40), aged (about 62) and long-lived (less than 85). To avoid experimental bias, donors of different ages were spread randomly across the sequencing lanes.

General findings and caveats noted by the study authors: Compared with the aged group, the long-lived group had more naive CD4+ T cells, fewer expanded clones and increased TCR diversity, suggesting age selection. A strong correlation was found between observed TCR beta diversity and the percentage of naive T cells measured by flow cytometry. Donor CMV infection status was unknown, potentially confounding age-related changes in expanded clonotypes. Bulk unsorted PBMC profiling prevented conclusive comparison of naive and antigen-experienced compartments. As age increased, observed TCR beta diversity per million T cells dropped in a roughly linear way, and a significant reduction was already evident by age 40. Estimates of total diversity based on one million sequenced T cells were considered lower bounds and underestimates.

The approximately 41 donors, aged 6 to 90 years, were systemically healthy Caucasian individuals from Russia. Around 10 milliliters of peripheral blood were drawn from each donor into EDTA-treated Vacutainer tubes. Ficoll-Paque density-gradient centrifugation was used to isolate PBMCs, with at least 6.5 million per sample. Trizol reagent was used to extract total RNA from PBMCs, with at least 5.5 micrograms per sample. For every donor, flow cytometry on a PBMC aliquot measured the percentage of naive CD45RAhigh/CD27high T cells. The V and J segments used are TRBV12-3 or TRBV12-4 and TRBJ2-1, with the D gene too uncertain to name. Sequencing was performed on blood. This receptor was obtained from a woman aged 18-29 years in good health. CDR3 loop: CASTEVNEQFF. At the DNA level, the sequence is TGTGCCAGCACTGAGGTGAATGAGCAGTTCTTC.